The T cell receptor beta chain under discussion was sequenced for a study of CD8 T cells in Susac syndrome. Notes on the study in general: A relatively small number of individuals underwent TCR sequencing and HLA analysis.

Reverse transcription of roughly 0.5 to 1 ug RNA used random hexamers. One entry per CDR3 protein, called by TCRdb with MiXCR from the immunoSEQ multiplex PCR reads. This sample carries around 230,000 distinct CDR3 sequences, less than 96% of them seen once, and the ten largest clones take approximately 0.1%. V shed 6 bases, J shed 5 bases, and the junction held 7 bases outside the gene matches. CDR3 length equals 15 residues. CDR1 and CDR2 from the germline V gene are MGHRA and YSYEKL. With respect to this clonotype: Its antigen remains unknown.

The source material was CD4+ T cells from PBMCs. The receptor was isolated from a human donor with Susac syndrome. This rearrangement joins TRBV4-1 to TRBJ2-2, with 9 bases fitting TRBD2. As DNA, the CDR3 is TGCGCCAGCAGATTTAGCGGGAGTGGGACCGGGGAGCTGTTTTTT. This codes for CASRFSGSGTGELFF.